Listed below are T cell receptor beta chains from one sample, sequenced in a study of T cell responses to AZD1222 COVID-19 vaccine. Libraries were prepared by immunoSEQ multiplex PCR; TCRdb keeps only in-frame clonotypes and omits some of them. The sample holds roughly 180,000 clones, about 94% seen once. The sequences come from peripheral blood, collected on day 0 of AZD1222 vaccination. Receptors originate from an adult in good health. Both conserved end residues are part of each CDR3. A D gene is named only where the DNA matches it firmly. Expanded clones are given a class, and other clones once, few, many or no size at all.

- TRBJ1-5 TRBV27 - TGTGCCAGCAGTTTATTCCCCCCTACAGGGTCCAGCAATCAGCCCCAGCATTTT CASSLFPPTGSSNQPQHF
- TRBJ1-3 TRBV5-1 - TGCGCCAGCAGCTTGGGACAGTCGATATCGAACACCATATATTTT CASSLGQSISNTIYF
- TRBJ1-5 TRBV24-1 TRBD1 TGTGCCACCAGTGATTCTCGGGACAGGGACTTTGGTCAGCCCCAGCATTTT CATSDSRDRDFGQPQHF
- TRBJ1-3 TRBV6-1 - TGTGCCAGCAGTGAAACAGAAGGAAACACCATATATTTT CASSETEGNTIYF
- TRBJ2-1 TRBV6-4 TRBD2 TGTGCCAGCAGTGAGCGACTAGCGGGAGGGAATGAGCAGTTCTTC CASSERLAGGNEQFF
- TRBJ2-1 TRBV4-2 TRBD2 TGTGCCAGCAGCCAAGTTGGGACTAGCGGGAGGGCGCAAAGGAACAATGAGCAGTTCTTC CASSQVGTSGRAQRNNEQFF
- TRBJ2-2 TRBV9 - TGTGCCAGCAGCACCCGCGGAAGCACCGGGGAGCTGTTTTTT CASSTRGSTGELFF
- TRBJ2-7 TRBV27 - TGTGCCAGCAGTCAAGGGGTGGTCGGGAGTTACGAGCAGTACTTC CASSQGVVGSYEQYF
- TRBJ2-7 TRBV6-5 TRBD2 TGTGCCAGCAGTCCTTCTAGCGGTCGCTCCTACGAGCAGTACTTC CASSPSSGRSYEQYF
- TRBJ1-2 TRBV9 - TGTGCCAGCAGCGTAGATTCCCAGGGGCCTGGCTACACCTTC CASSVDSQGPGYTF
- TRBJ2-7 TRBV11-2 - TGTGCCAGCAGCACCCCCAAGGGGACGAAACTTAACGAGCAGTACTTC CASSTPKGTKLNEQYF
once TRBJ2-3 TRBV14 TRBD2 TGTGCCAGCAGCCAAGTTAGAGCGGGAGAACACACAGATACGCAGTATTTT CASSQVRAGEHTDTQYF
- TRBJ2-1 TRBV6-1 - TGTGCCAGCAGTGAAGTCATCGGCAATGAGCAGTTCTTC CASSEVIGNEQFF
once TRBJ2-7 TRBV7-9 - TGTGCCAGCAGCTCAACTCCCGGGACTGATACCTACGAGCAGTACTTC CASSSTPGTDTYEQYF
- TRBJ2-1 TRBV9 - TGTGCCAGCAGCTCCTCGTTATGGGACAATGAGCAGTTCTTC CASSSSLWDNEQFF
- TRBJ1-5 TRBV30 TRBD1 TGTGCCTGGAGCCTCGGGACAGGGAGCAATCAGCCCCAGCATTTT CAWSLGTGSNQPQHF
- TRBJ1-6 TRBV28 - TGTGCCAGCCAACCTGGAGGTAGCTCCTATAATTCACCCCTCCACTTT CASQPGGSSYNSPLHF
- TRBJ1-2 TRBV28 - TGTGCCAGCATCGGGGCAGTTTATGGCTACACCTTC CASIGAVYGYTF
- TRBJ2-7 TRBV9 - TGTGCCAGCAGCCCGACCTGGGCGACCTACGAGCAGTACTTC CASSPTWATYEQYF
- TRBJ2-7 TRBV5-1 - TGCGCCAGCAGCTCGCTTAGGACGAGCTCCTACGAGCAGTACTTC CASSSLRTSSYEQYF
- TRBJ2-2 TRBV19 TRBD2 TGTGCCAGTAGTATGGGGACTAGTATCCTTCCAAACACCGGGGAGCTGTTTTTT CASSMGTSILPNTGELFF
- TRBJ2-7 TRBV18 - TGTGCCAGCTCACCACCCGATAAGTCCAACTCCTACGAGCAGTACTTC CASSPPDKSNSYEQYF
- TRBJ2-7 TRBV12-3/TRBV12-4 - TGTGCCAGCAGTTTGGGCGGGAACGAGCAGTACTTC CASSLGGNEQYF
- TRBJ1-5 TRBV27 - TGTGCCAGCAGCCCCGACAGGAATTATCAGCCCCAGCATTTT CASSPDRNYQPQHF